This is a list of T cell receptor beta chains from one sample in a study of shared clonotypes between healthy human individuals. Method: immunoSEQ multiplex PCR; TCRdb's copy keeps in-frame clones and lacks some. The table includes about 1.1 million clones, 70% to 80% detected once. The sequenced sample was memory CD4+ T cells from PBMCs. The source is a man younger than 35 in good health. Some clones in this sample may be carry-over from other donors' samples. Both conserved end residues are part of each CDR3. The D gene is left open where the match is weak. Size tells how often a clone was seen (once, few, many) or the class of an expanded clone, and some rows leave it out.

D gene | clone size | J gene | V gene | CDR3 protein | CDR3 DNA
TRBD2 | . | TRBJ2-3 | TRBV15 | CATSREAGGTDTQYF | TGTGCCACCAGCAGAGAGGCGGGAGGAACAGATACGCAGTATTTT
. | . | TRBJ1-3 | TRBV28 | CASSFGQGRRNTIYF | TGTGCCAGCAGTTTTGGCCAGGGTCGCCGAAACACCATATATTTT
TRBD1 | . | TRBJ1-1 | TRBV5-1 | CASSGRQGAETEAFF | TGCGCCAGCAGCGGCAGGCAGGGGGCTGAAACTGAAGCTTTCTTT
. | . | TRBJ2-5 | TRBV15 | CATSRARLPRGETQYF | TGTGCCACCAGTAGAGCCCGATTACCTCGGGGAGAGACCCAGTACTTC
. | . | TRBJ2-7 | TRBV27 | CASSLSRDSYEQYF | TGTGCCAGCAGTTTATCGCGGGATTCCTACGAGCAGTACTTC
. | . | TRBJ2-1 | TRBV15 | CATSRGGQLNNEQFF | TGTGCCACCAGCAGAGGAGGACAGCTAAACAATGAGCAGTTCTTC
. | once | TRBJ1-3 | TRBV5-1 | CASTSGRSGNTIYF | TGCGCCAGCACCTCCGGGCGCTCTGGAAACACCATATATTTT
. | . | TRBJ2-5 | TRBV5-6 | CASSFYRVREETQYF | TGTGCCAGCAGCTTTTACAGGGTACGAGAAGAGACCCAGTACTTC
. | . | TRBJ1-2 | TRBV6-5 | CASMGGYGYTF | TGTGCCAGCATGGGGGGGTATGGCTACACCTTC
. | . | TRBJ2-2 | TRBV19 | CASGTRVPTGELFF | TGTGCCAGTGGGACCAGAGTTCCCACCGGGGAGCTGTTTTTT
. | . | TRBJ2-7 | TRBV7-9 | CASSYSLGSYEQYF | TGTGCCAGCAGCTATAGTTTGGGTTCCTACGAGCAGTACTTC
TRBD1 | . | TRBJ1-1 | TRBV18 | CASSPKTGIGFKAFF | TGTGCCAGCTCACCTAAGACAGGGATAGGTTTCAAAGCTTTCTTT
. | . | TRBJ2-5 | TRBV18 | CASSPPTGKETQYF | TGTGCCAGCTCACCTCCCACAGGGAAAGAGACCCAGTACTTC
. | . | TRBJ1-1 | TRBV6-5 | CASSQWGGTEAFF | TGTGCCAGCAGTCAGTGGGGCGGCACTGAAGCTTTCTTT
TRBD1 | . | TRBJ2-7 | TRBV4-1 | CASSLDRDYEQYF | TGCGCCAGCAGCCTAGACAGGGACTACGAGCAGTACTTC
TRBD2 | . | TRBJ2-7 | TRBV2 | CASSEGVGLANSEQYF | TGTGCCAGCAGTGAGGGTGTAGGACTAGCGAACTCCGAGCAGTACTTC
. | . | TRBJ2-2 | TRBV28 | CAVRNPHRGAVF | TGTGCCGTTAGAAACCCTCACCGGGGAGCTGTTTTT
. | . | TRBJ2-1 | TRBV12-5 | CASGSPGVGSGSEQFF | TGTGCTAGTGGTTCTCCGGGGGTCGGGAGCGGTAGTGAGCAGTTCTTC
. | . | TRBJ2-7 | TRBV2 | CASTGVRATYEQYF | TGTGCCAGCACTGGGGTCAGGGCCACCTACGAGCAGTACTTC
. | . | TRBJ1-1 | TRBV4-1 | CASSRTLDSYMNTEAFF | TGCGCCAGCAGCCGAACACTGGACAGCTACATGAACACTGAAGCTTTCTTT
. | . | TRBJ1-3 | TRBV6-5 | CASSYDSGNTIYF | TGTGCCAGCAGTTACGACTCGGGAAACACCATATATTTT
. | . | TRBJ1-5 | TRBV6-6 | CASSYPSENQPQHF | TGTGCCAGCAGTTACCCCTCAGAGAATCAGCCCCAGCATTTT
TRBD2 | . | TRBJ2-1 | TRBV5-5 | CASSLTSGTYNEQFF | TGTGCCAGCAGCTTAACTAGCGGGACTTACAATGAGCAGTTCTTC
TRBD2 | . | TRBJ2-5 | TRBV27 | CASPRGRVPETQYF | TGTGCCAGCCCCCGCGGGAGGGTCCCTGAGACCCAGTACTTC
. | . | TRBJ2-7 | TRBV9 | CASSVEDRGLEQYF | TGTGCCAGCAGCGTAGAGGACCGCGGGCTCGAGCAGTACTTC
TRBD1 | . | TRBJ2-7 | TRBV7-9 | CASSHGQGLEQYF | TGTGCCAGCAGCCATGGACAGGGGCTCGAGCAGTACTTC
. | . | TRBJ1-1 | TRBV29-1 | CSVGEIEVSEAFF | TGCAGCGTTGGGGAAATCGAAGTCTCTGAAGCTTTCTTT